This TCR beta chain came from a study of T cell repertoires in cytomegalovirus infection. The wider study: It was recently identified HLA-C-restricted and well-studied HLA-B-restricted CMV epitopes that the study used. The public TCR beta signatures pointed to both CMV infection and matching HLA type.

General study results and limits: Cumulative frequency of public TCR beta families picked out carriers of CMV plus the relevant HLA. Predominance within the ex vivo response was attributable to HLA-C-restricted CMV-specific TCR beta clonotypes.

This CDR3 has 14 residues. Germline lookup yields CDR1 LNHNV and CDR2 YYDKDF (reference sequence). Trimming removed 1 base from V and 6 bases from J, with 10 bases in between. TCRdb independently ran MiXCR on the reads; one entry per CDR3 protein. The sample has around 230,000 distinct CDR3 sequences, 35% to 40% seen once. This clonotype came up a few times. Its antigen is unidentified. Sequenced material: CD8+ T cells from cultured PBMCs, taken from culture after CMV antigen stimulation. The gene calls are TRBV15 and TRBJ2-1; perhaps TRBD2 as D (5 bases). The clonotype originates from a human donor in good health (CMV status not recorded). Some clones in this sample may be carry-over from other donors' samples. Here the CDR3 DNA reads TGTGCCACCAGCAGAGGAGGGAGAGGCAATGAGCAGTTCTTC. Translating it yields CATSRGGRGNEQFF.